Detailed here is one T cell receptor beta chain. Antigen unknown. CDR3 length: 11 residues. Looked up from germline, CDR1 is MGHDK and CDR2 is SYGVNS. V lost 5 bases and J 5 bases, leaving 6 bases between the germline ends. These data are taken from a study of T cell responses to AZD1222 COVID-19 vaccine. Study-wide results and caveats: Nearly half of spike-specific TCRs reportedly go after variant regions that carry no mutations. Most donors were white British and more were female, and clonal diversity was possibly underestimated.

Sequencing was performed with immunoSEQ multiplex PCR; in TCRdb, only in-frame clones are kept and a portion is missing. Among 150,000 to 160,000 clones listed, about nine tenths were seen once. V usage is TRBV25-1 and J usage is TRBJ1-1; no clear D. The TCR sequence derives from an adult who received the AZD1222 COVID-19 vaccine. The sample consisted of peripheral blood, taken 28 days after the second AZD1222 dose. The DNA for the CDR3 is TGTGCCAGCAGTAAGGGAACTGAAGCTTTCTTT. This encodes CASSKGTEAFF.